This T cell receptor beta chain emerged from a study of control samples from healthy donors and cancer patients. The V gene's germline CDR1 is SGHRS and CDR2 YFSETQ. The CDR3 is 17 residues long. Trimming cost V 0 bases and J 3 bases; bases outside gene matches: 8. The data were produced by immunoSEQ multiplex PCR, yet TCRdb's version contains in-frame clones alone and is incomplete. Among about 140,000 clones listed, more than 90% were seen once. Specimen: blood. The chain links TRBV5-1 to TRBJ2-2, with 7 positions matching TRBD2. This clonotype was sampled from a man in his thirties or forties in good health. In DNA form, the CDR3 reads TGCGCCAGCAGCTTGGCGCCTAGCGGTATATACACCGGGGAGCTGTTTTTT. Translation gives CASSLAPSGIYTGELFF. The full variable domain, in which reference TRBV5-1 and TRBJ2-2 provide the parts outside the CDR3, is KAGVTQTPRYLIKTRGQQVTLSCSPISGHRSVSWYQQTPGQGLQFLFEYFSETQRNKGNFPGRFSGRQFSNSRSEMNVSTLELGDSALYLCASSLAPSGIYTGELFFGEGSRLTVL.